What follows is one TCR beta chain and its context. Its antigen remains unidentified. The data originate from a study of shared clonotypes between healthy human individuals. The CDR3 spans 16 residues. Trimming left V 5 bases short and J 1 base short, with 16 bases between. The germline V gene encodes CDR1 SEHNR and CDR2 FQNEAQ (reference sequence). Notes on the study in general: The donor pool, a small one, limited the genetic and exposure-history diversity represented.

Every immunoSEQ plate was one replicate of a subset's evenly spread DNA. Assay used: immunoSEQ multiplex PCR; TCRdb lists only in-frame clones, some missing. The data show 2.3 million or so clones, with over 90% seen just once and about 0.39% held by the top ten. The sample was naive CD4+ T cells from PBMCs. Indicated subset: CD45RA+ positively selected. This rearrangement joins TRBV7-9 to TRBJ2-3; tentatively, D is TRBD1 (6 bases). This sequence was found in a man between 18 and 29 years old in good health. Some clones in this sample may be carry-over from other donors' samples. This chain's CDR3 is CASSPQITGRTDTQYF. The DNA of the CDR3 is TGTGCCAGCAGCCCACAAATTACAGGGCGCACAGATACGCAGTATTTT.